The 19 T cell receptor beta chains listed next were all sequenced from one sample in a study of shared clonotypes between healthy human individuals. Clones were sequenced by immunoSEQ multiplex PCR, and TCRdb holds only the in-frame ones, with some missing. The data show about 2.3 million clones, 85% to 95% seen once. The sample comprised naive CD4+ T cells from PBMCs. Subset denoted: CD45RA+ positively selected. The receptors were sampled from a man aged 18-30 years in good health. Some clones in this sample may be carry-over from other donors' samples.

This chain uses TRBV7-6 with TRBJ2-7, with 11 bases matching TRBD2. The CDR3 extends over 15 amino acids. The V gene end was trimmed by 2 bases and the J gene end by 5 bases; junction bases not matched to a gene: 5. Germline CDR1 reads SGHVS; CDR2 reads FNYEAQ. In nucleotides, the CDR3 is TGTGCCAGCAGCTTAACAACTAGCGGGAGCGACGAGCAGTACTTC. Translation gives CASSLTTSGSDEQYF.

J is TRBJ2-7 and V is TRBV6-5, with D hard to call. Germline V gene lookup returns CDR1 MNHEY and CDR2 SVGAGI. CDR3 length equals 14 residues. Trimming took 6 bases from V and 0 from J, leaving 12 bases between them. CDR3 in DNA: TGTGCCAGCAGCCCGTTGAGGAGCTCCTACGAGCAGTACTTC. It translates to CASSPLRSSYEQYF.

This clone is a singleton in its sample. The V gene is TRBV2, the J gene TRBJ1-2; D not resolved. CDR1 and CDR2 from the germline V gene are SNHLY and FYNNEI. V was cut by 4 bases and J by 8 bases, with 11 bases left in between. The CDR3 is made up of 12 amino acids. The CDR3 protein is CASSAPLGGYTF. As DNA, the CDR3 is TGTGCCAGCAGTGCCCCCTTGGGGGGCTACACCTTC.

Worth noting for this clone: Other nucleotide sequences from this sample produce the same CDR3. The rearrangement uses TRBV27 and TRBJ2-7, with unresolved D. V was cut by 3 bases and J by 2 bases, with 11 bases left in between. The CDR3 contains 14 residues. In germline, CDR1 is MNHEY, CDR2 SMNVEV (reference sequence). DNA of the CDR3: TGTGCCAGCAGTTTTATCTCAGGTCCCTACGAGCAGTACTTC. Protein: CASSFISGPYEQYF.

The J gene is TRBJ2-5, the V gene TRBV27, with D tentatively TRBD1 or TRBD2 (5 bases each). There are 16 residues in the CDR3. V was cut by 7 bases and J by 2 bases, with 20 bases left in between. Germline assignment: CDR1 MNHEY and CDR2 SMNVEV (reference sequence). The CDR3 DNA follows: TGTGCCAGCACGAAGGCGGGCCAGGGCAGTCAAGAGACCCAGTACTTC. Amino acid sequence: CASTKAGQGSQETQYF.

The rearrangement joins TRBV5-4 to TRBJ1-1; TRBD1 matches 7 bases. The CDR3 runs 15 residues. Per the germline V gene, CDR1 is SGHNT and CDR2 is YYREEE (reference sequence). V shed 2 bases and J 4 bases; nucleotides not matched to a gene: 8. CDR3 in amino acids: CASSLFDREATEAFF. CDR3 coding DNA: TGTGCCAGCAGCTTATTTGACAGGGAGGCCACTGAAGCTTTCTTT.

J is TRBJ2-7 and V is TRBV5-1; 7 positions match TRBD1. Germline values: CDR1 SGHRS, CDR2 YFSETQ. Unmatched junction bases numbered 6, after V lost 0 bases and J lost 3 bases. This CDR3 contains 15 residues. DNA of the CDR3: TGCGCCAGCAGCTTGGTATTGCAGGGGGACTACGAGCAGTACTTC. Amino acid sequence: CASSLVLQGDYEQYF.

The V and J genes are TRBV7-7 and TRBJ2-1, with D possibly TRBD2 on 6 matching bases. Germline V gene lookup returns CDR1 SSHAT and CDR2 FNYEAQ (reference sequence). Between the trimmed V and J ends, which lost 3 bases and 4 bases, there was a span of 13 bases. The CDR3 length is 15 residues. CDR3 sequence (DNA): TGTGCCAGCAGCTTCGGGTCTAGCGCGTACAATGAGCAGTTCTTC. It specifies CASSFGSSAYNEQFF.

In regard to this clone: Additional DNA sequences in this sample encode the identical CDR3. The CDR3 reads CASSYSRGSNEKLFF. The CDR3 bases are TGTGCCAGCAGTTACTCACGCGGAAGTAATGAAAAACTGTTTTTT. The chain has TRBV6-5 and TRBJ1-4; D is undetermined. Trimming removed 0 bases at V and 4 bases at J, with 9 bases between. The length of the CDR3 is 15 residues. Germline V gene sequence: CDR1 MNHEY, CDR2 SVGAGI.

The rearrangement joins TRBV4-3 to TRBJ1-1; no reliable D call. This CDR3 has 16 amino acids. Trimming left V 0 bases short and J 5 bases short, with 16 bases between. Germline lookup yields CDR1 LGHNA and CDR2 YSLEER. The CDR3 sequence: CASSQDLLALGTEAFF. For the CDR3, the DNA is TGCGCCAGCAGCCAAGACCTCTTGGCCTTGGGGACTGAAGCTTTCTTT.

The chain has TRBV5-6 and TRBJ2-7; D not certain. Trimming removed 0 bases at V and 1 base at J, with 11 bases between. This CDR3 is 15 amino acids long. Germline V gene lookup returns CDR1 SGHDT and CDR2 YYEEEE. DNA of the CDR3: TGTGCCAGCAGCTTGGGGCAGCTGACTTCCTACGAGCAGTACTTC. Protein sequence: CASSLGQLTSYEQYF.

Regarding this clone: This same CDR3 is encoded by further DNA sequences in the sample. The V call is TRBV7-2, the J call TRBJ2-7; the D gene is possibly TRBD2 (5 bases). Germline lookup yields CDR1 SGHTA and CDR2 FQGNSA. The CDR3 spans 14 residues. V lost 0 bases and J lost 3, with 9 bases in between. CDR3 region: CASSLAGANYEQYF. CDR3 nucleotide sequence: TGTGCCAGCAGCTTAGCGGGAGCAAACTACGAGCAGTACTTC.

The J gene is TRBJ2-2, the V gene TRBV4-1, with D unclear. Germline V gives CDR1 MGHRA, CDR2 YSYEKL. The V end was cut by 0 bases, the J end by 0 bases, with 17 bases between. The CDR3 runs 19 residues. Written as DNA, the CDR3 is TGCGCCAGCAGCCAAGATCGGGTCAATTATTCCCCGAACACCGGGGAGCTGTTTTTT. Amino acid sequence: CASSQDRVNYSPNTGELFF.

The chain employs TRBV6-6 and TRBJ2-7; the D gene is possibly TRBD1 (6 bases). Germline V gene data show CDR1 as MNHNY and CDR2 as SVGAGI (reference sequence). The CDR3 has 13 residues. V dropped 6 bases and J dropped 3 bases, with 12 bases sitting between them. The DNA for the CDR3 is TGTGCCAGCAGACCGGGACAACACTACGAGCAGTACTTC. It translates to CASRPGQHYEQYF.

V usage is TRBV5-1 and J usage is TRBJ1-1; D is uncertain. Germline V CDR1 and CDR2: SGHRS, YFSETQ. The V and J ends lost 1 base and 2 bases respectively, with 6 bases between them. The length of the CDR3 is 13 residues. Here the CDR3 DNA reads TGCGCCAGCAGCTTGATGGCCAACACTGAAGCTTTCTTT. Translated: CASSLMANTEAFF.

Regarding this clone: The same CDR3 arises from other DNA sequences in this sample as well. CDR3 sequence reads: CASSLGLAGVTDTQYF. The CDR3, as DNA: TGTGCCAGCAGCCTTGGACTAGCGGGAGTAACAGATACGCAGTATTTT. The chain employs TRBV7-3 and TRBJ2-3; TRBD2 aligns across 13 bases. The CDR3 length is 16 residues. Trimming at V came to 5 bases and at J to 3 bases, leaving 5 bases not matched to a gene. Germline V gives CDR1 SGHTA, CDR2 FQGTGA.

In regard to this clone: The same CDR3 also results from other DNA sequences found in this sample. This chain uses TRBV5-1 with TRBJ1-3; D unclear. The CDR3 is made up of 14 amino acids. From germline, CDR1 is SGHRS and CDR2 YFSETQ. With 5 bases removed from V and 0 bases from J, the gap between germline ends came to 9 bases. For the CDR3, the DNA is TGCGCCAGCAGGTGGGATAGCTCTGGAAACACCATATATTTT. Translation gives CASRWDSSGNTIYF.

The chain recombines TRBV6-5 with TRBJ2-7, with 9 bases that match TRBD1. There are 15 residues in the CDR3. V was pared by 8 bases and J by 6 bases, with 14 bases of the junction left unmatched. Germline values: CDR1 MNHEY, CDR2 SVGAGI. In nucleotides, the CDR3 is TGTGCCAGCGCCTCAAATACAGGGGGCATCCGCGAGCAGTACTTC. Its protein is CASASNTGGIREQYF.

The V and J genes are TRBV5-4 and TRBJ2-2; D is ambiguous. Trimming removed 0 bases from V and 1 base from J, with 7 bases in between. CDR3 length equals 15 residues. Germline V lookup: CDR1 SGHNT, CDR2 YYREEE (reference sequence). CDR3 sequence reads: CASSLDHQNTGELFF. In DNA, the CDR3 is TGTGCCAGCAGCTTGGATCACCAGAACACCGGGGAGCTGTTTTTT. The variable domain in full, with the rest retrieved from reference TRBV5-4 and TRBJ2-2, is ETGVTQSPTHLIKTRGQQVTLRCSSQSGHNTVSWYQQALGQGPQFIFQYYREEENGRGNFPPRFSGLQFPNYSSELNVNALELDDSALYLCASSLDHQNTGELFFGEGSRLTVL.